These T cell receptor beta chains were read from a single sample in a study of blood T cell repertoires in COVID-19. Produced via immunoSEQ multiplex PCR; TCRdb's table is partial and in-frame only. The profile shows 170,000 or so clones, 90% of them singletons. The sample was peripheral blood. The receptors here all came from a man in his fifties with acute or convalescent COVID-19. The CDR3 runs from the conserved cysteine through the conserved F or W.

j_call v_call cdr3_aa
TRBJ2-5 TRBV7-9 CASNQGAGETQYF
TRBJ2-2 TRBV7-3 CASSRGTGGRAGELFF
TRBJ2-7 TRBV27 CASSLRQGYEQYF
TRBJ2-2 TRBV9 CASSALGGESRNTGELFF
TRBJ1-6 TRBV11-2 CASSPQGDSPLHF
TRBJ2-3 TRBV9 CASSERDTGTGVRTDTQYF
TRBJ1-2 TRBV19 CASSPPKQGSYGYTF
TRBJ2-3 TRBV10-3 CAIRSGQTSTDTQYF
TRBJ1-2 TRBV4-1 CASSQVPPSPYGYTF
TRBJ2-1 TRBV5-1 CASNRGGSNEQFF
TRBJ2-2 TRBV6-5 CASSLSQTNTGELFF
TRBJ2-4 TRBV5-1 CASSPGMIQGAFKNIQYF
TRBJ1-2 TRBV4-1 CASSQGEAGARHYGYTF
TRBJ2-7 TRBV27 CASREDTSYEQYF
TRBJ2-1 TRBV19 CASGRLWSSYNEQFF
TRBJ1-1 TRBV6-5 CASSYQRGTEAFF
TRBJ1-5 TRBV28 CASSSPGGGSNQPQHF